This T cell receptor beta chain was obtained from a study of cytomegalovirus exposure and HLA in healthy donors. Note on this clone: What it binds is not known.

General study results and limits: A later analysis appeared to link common viral pathogens to several of the most significant clusters. Later analysis suggested most CMV-associated TCR beta chains were HLA-restricted.

Vbeta (60) and Jbeta (13) primers were used in the PCR. Data came from immunoSEQ multiplex PCR; TCRdb stores just in-frame clones and leaves some out. The data show some 200,000 clones, with roughly 68% seen just once and 2.6% held by the top ten. V shed 1 base and J 0 bases; nucleotides not matched to a gene: 7. From germline, CDR1 is LGHNT and CDR2 FRNRAP. This CDR3 is built from 18 residues. The specimen sequenced was PBMCs. The source of this sequence is a man aged 35-49 years in good health and CMV-seropositive. The chain is built from TRBV12-5 and TRBJ1-4; TRBD1 aligns across 8 bases. In nucleotides, the CDR3 is TGTGCTAGTGGTTTGGGCATCAAGACAGGGGCAACTAATGAAAAACTGTTTTTT. Its protein product is CASGLGIKTGATNEKLFF.